These 15 T cell receptor beta chains were sequenced from one sample in a study of T cell responses to AZD1222 COVID-19 vaccine. Here immunoSEQ multiplex PCR was the method, and the copy in TCRdb shows in-frame clones only, minus some. The repertoire holds 100,000 to 150,000 clones, with 70% to 90% as singletons. The sequencing used peripheral blood, collected on day 0 of AZD1222 vaccination. The receptors stem from an adult in good health.

This sequence joins TRBV15 and TRBJ1-5, with 7 bases lining up with TRBD1. This CDR3 has 19 amino acids. Germline CDR1 and CDR2: LNHNV and YYDKDF (reference sequence). V shed 2 bases, J shed 2 bases, and the junction held 15 bases outside the gene matches. CDR3 sequence: CATSRTTTYRGRGNQPQHF. The CDR3 DNA reads as TGTGCCACCAGCAGAACAACGACCTACAGGGGTAGAGGCAATCAGCCCCAGCATTTT.

The CDR3 protein is CASSSPREPGANVLTF. The CDR3 bases are TGTGCCAGCAGTTCCCCCAGGGAGCCAGGGGCCAACGTCCTGACTTTC. This rearrangement joins TRBV11-3 to TRBJ2-6; the D call may be TRBD1 or TRBD2 (5 bases each). Germline V gene lookup returns CDR1 SGHNT and CDR2 YENEEA. The CDR3 extends over 16 amino acids. Trimming shortened V by 6 bases and J by 4 bases, and 16 bases separated the two germline ends.

The table lists this clone with a count of one. The genes are TRBV4-1 and TRBJ2-5; 7 nucleotides agree with TRBD2. Germline V gene data show CDR1 as MGHRA and CDR2 as YSYEKL. With 1 base clipped from V and 4 bases from J, the junction kept 3 bases outside the gene matches. CDR3 length: 14 residues. The CDR3 DNA is TGCGCCAGCAGCCAAGTTGCGGGAGTAGAGACCCAGTACTTC. Its translation is CASSQVAGVETQYF.

V is TRBV7-9 and J is TRBJ1-1; 8 bases are shared with TRBD1. Looked up from germline, CDR1 is SEHNR and CDR2 is FQNEAQ (reference sequence). Losses at the gene ends were 4 bases for V and 3 bases for J; bases not matched to a gene: 7. The CDR3 runs 15 residues. The CDR3 loop is CASSSLDRGHTEAFF. In nucleotides, the CDR3 is TGTGCCAGCAGCTCACTAGACAGGGGACACACTGAAGCTTTCTTT.

V is TRBV27 and J is TRBJ2-5; 7 bases line up with TRBD1. V gave up 6 bases and J gave up 1 base; unmatched junction bases: 8. The CDR3 runs 15 residues. CDR1 and CDR2 from the germline V gene are MNHEY and SMNVEV (reference sequence). The chain's CDR3 is CASRAQGSVQETQYF. The CDR3 nucleotides are TGTGCCAGCAGAGCACAGGGGAGTGTCCAAGAGACCCAGTACTTC.

This chain connects TRBV5-8 to TRBJ2-1, with 14 bases fitting TRBD2. With V trimmed by 4 bases and J by 8 bases, 5 bases remained unmatched. This CDR3 has 15 amino acids. CDR1 and CDR2 from the germline V gene are SGHTS and YDEGEE. CDR3 nucleotides: TGTGCCAGCAGCCCGGGGACTAGCGGGAGCGATGAGCAGTTCTTC. It codes for CASSPGTSGSDEQFF.

The chain links TRBV18 to TRBJ1-2; D is uncertain. Between the trimmed V and J ends, which lost 3 bases and 6 bases, there was a span of 11 bases. CDR3 size: 13 residues. In germline, CDR1 is KGHSH, CDR2 LQKENI. In nucleotides, the CDR3 is TGTGCCAGCTCACCGACCGCTCCTAATGGCTACACCTTC. Protein product: CASSPTAPNGYTF.

The rearrangement joins TRBV27 to TRBJ1-6; D not resolved. The ends were cut back, 4 bases at V and 7 bases at J, with 23 bases in the middle. Germline V gene sequence: CDR1 MNHEY, CDR2 SMNVEV (reference sequence). The CDR3 sequence is 18 residues long. CDR3 sequence: CASSSPPRTAAGNSPLHF. The DNA for the CDR3 is TGTGCCAGCAGTTCCCCCCCTCGGACGGCGGCTGGAAATTCACCCCTCCACTTT.

V is TRBV6-5 and J is TRBJ2-7; 7 nucleotides align to TRBD1. With 4 bases clipped from V and 1 base from J, the junction kept 10 bases outside the gene matches. The CDR3 has 16 residues. In germline, CDR1 is MNHEY, CDR2 SVGAGI. The CDR3 sequence: CASSFATGTFSYEQYF. The CDR3 DNA follows: TGTGCCAGCAGTTTTGCGACAGGGACCTTTTCCTACGAGCAGTACTTC.

Concerning this clone: Sequence at one end of the junction differs from germline and may be a read error. CDR3 in DNA: TGTGCCAGCAGCCTAGGACTAGCGGGAGTCTTTTCCTACAAGCAGTACTTC. It encodes CASSLGLAGVFSYKQYF. The chain combines TRBV3-1 (or the pseudogene TRBV3-2) with TRBJ2-7; TRBD2 aligns across 13 bases. This CDR3 spans 17 amino acids. Germline V lookup: CDR1 LGHDT, CDR2 YNNKEL (reference sequence).

DNA for the CDR3: TGTGCCATCAGTGAGACAGGGTCCTACGAGCAGTACTTC. This sequence encodes CAISETGSYEQYF. This chain links TRBV10-3 with TRBJ2-7, with D maybe TRBD1 (6 bases). CDR1 and CDR2 from the germline V gene are ENHRY and SYGVKD. The CDR3 length is 13 residues. Trimming shortened V by 2 bases and J by 1 base, and 6 bases separated the two germline ends.

This clone was seen only once. The J gene is TRBJ2-1, the V gene TRBV9; D not certain. V lost 0 bases, J lost 12 bases, and 10 bases lay in between. CDR1 and CDR2 from the germline V gene are SGDLS and YYNGEE. The CDR3 runs 12 residues. CDR3 nucleotides: TGTGCCAGCAGCGTAGGTACGACGCGGCAGTTCTTC. Encoded protein: CASSVGTTRQFF.

This clone has a single count. This chain connects TRBV7-2 to TRBJ2-7; 8 bases are shared with TRBD1. The CDR3 is made up of 14 amino acids. V was pared by 5 bases and J by 1 base, with 4 bases of the junction left unmatched. Germline V gene data show CDR1 as SGHTA and CDR2 as FQGNSA. CDR3 amino acids: CASSVGQGSYEQYF. CDR3 coding DNA: TGTGCCAGCAGCGTTGGACAGGGTTCCTACGAGCAGTACTTC.

This clone was counted only a few times. The chain is built from TRBV6-5 and TRBJ1-2; D is unresolved. V was pared by 6 bases and J by 0 bases, with 8 bases between. This CDR3 is built from 13 residues. Germline V gene lookup returns CDR1 MNHEY and CDR2 SVGAGI. As DNA, the CDR3 is TGTGCCAGCAGAAGGGTCGCTAACTATGGCTACACCTTC. This codes for CASRRVANYGYTF.

This clone was seen a handful of times. The chain recombines TRBV2 with TRBJ2-5; the match to TRBD2 covers 10 bases. V lost 2 bases and J lost 5; bases outside the gene matches: 8. CDR3 size: 16 residues. CDR1 SNHLY and CDR2 FYNNEI come from the germline V gene. The CDR3 DNA reads as TGTGCCAGCAGTGAAAGCGCAGCGGGAGGGGTGGAGACCCAGTACTTC. Translating gives CASSESAAGGVETQYF.